A selection of T cell receptor beta chains follows, all from one sample in a study of shared T cell receptors in the human thymus. Profiling relied on immunoSEQ multiplex PCR, and the TCRdb table lists in-frame clones only, not all of them. This table has roughly 660,000 clones, 88% appearing once. These data were likewise used in another study, on human thymus T cells.

The source material was thymocytes. The receptors shown here come from a boy in the first two years of life with a congenital heart defect. CDR3s include the opening cysteine and the closing phenylalanine or tryptophan. A D gene is named only where the DNA matches it firmly. Clone size is not always given. Where it is, it says once, few, many or a class for expanded clones.

V,D,J,size,CDR3
TRBV11-2,TRBD1,TRBJ1-2,NA,CASSRRQGGEENGYTF
TRBV7-2,NA,TRBJ1-3,NA,CASSSAGGSGNTIYF
TRBV2,TRBD1,TRBJ2-7,once,CASSDEWTGSYEQYF
TRBV10-3,TRBD2,TRBJ2-7,NA,CAISESPSASGVTYEQYF
TRBV28,NA,TRBJ2-2,NA,CASRRVASASTGELFF
TRBV29-1,TRBD2,TRBJ2-5,once,CSVEAGGYQETQYF
TRBV30,TRBD2,TRBJ2-3,NA,CAWSVRPTGGAPRTDTQYF
TRBV30,TRBD2,TRBJ2-1,NA,CAWSVFWLGLANYNEQFF
TRBV19,NA,TRBJ1-2,NA,CASSINRRNYGYTF
TRBV6-1,TRBD1,TRBJ1-3,NA,CASSETGYGNTIYF
TRBV5-6,NA,TRBJ1-5,NA,CASSLFGTPSNQPQHF
TRBV7-2,TRBD2,TRBJ2-7,once,CASSLRTSGSIDEQYF
TRBV4-1,TRBD2,TRBJ2-1,NA,CASSSEAGLETNEQFF
TRBV27,TRBD1,TRBJ2-7,NA,CASSPTGPLGCEQYF
TRBV5-6,TRBD1,TRBJ2-3,NA,CASSHRDRVLDTQYF
TRBV28,TRBD1,TRBJ2-5,NA,CASSLSPGQFQETQYF